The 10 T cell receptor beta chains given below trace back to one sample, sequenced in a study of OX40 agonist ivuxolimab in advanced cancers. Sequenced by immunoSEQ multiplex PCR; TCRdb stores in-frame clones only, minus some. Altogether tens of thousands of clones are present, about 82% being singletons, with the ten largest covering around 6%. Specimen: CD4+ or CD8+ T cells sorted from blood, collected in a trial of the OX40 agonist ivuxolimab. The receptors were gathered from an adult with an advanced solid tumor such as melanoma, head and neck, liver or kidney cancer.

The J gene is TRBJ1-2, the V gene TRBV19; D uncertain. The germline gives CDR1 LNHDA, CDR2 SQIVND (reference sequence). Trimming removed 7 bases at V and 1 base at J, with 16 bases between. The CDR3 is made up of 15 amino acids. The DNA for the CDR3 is TGTGCCAGTACCTCCGGGGAAGAGGGTAACTATGGCTACACCTTC. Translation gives CASTSGEEGNYGYTF.

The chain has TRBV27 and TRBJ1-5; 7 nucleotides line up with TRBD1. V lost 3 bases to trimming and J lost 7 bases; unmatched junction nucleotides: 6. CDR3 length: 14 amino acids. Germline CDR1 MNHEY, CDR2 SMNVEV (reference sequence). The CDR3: CASSFQGVGQPQHF. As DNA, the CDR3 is TGTGCCAGCAGTTTTCAGGGGGTAGGGCAGCCCCAGCATTTT.

The CDR3 reads CASRSGQYSYNEQFF. DNA for the CDR3: TGTGCCAGCAGATCTGGACAGTACTCCTACAATGAGCAGTTCTTC. The rearrangement uses TRBV6-5 and TRBJ2-1, with D possibly TRBD1 on 6 matching bases. The V and J ends lost 6 bases and 0 bases respectively, with 12 bases between them. The germline V gene encodes CDR1 MNHEY and CDR2 SVGAGI. CDR3 length: 15 residues.

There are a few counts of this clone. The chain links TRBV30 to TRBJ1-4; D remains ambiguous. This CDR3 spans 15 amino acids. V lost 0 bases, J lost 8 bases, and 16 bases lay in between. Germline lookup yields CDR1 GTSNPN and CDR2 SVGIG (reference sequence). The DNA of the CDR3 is TGTGCCTGGAGTGTACCTTCCGGGGTTAACGAAAAACTGTTTTTT. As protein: CAWSVPSGVNEKLFF.

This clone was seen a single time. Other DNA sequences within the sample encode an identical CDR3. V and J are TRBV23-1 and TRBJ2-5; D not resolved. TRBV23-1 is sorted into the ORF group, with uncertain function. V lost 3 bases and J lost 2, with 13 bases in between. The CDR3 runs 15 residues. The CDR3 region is CASSQRLPKQETQYF. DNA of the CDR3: TGCGCCAGCAGTCAGAGGTTGCCGAAGCAAGAGACCCAGTACTTC.

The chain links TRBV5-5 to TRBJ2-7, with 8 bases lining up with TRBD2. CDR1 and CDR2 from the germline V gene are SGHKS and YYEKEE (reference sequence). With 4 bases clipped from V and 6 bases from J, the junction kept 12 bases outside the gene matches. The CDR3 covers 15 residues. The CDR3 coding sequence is TGTGCCAGCAGCCTGACCGGGACTAGGGGGAGCGAGCAGTACTTC. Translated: CASSLTGTRGSEQYF.

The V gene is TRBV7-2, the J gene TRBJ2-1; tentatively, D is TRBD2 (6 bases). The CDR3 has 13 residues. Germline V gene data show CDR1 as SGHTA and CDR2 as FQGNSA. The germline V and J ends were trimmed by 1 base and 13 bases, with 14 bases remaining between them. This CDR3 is CASSLGGERAQFF. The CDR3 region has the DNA TGTGCCAGCAGCTTAGGGGGGGAACGCGCCCAGTTCTTC.

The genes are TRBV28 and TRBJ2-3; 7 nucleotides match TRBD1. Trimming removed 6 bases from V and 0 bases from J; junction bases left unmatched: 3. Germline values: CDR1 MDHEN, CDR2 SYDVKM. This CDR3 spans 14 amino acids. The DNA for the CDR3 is TGTGCCAGCAGACCGGGACAGAGCACAGATACGCAGTATTTT. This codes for CASRPGQSTDTQYF.

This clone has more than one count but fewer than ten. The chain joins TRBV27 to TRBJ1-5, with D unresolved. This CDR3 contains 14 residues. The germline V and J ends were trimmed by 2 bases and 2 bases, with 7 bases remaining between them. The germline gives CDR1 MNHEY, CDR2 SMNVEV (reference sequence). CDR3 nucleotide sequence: TGTGCCAGCAGTTTAGAGGCCGGCAATCAGCCCCAGCATTTT. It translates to CASSLEAGNQPQHF.

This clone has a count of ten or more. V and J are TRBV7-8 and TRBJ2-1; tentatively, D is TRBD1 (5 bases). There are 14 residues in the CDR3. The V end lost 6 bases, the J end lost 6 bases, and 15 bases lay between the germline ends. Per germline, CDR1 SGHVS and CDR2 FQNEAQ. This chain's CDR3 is CASSLMGPGNEQFF. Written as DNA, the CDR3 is TGTGCCAGCAGTCTAATGGGGCCTGGCAATGAGCAGTTCTTC.